One sample yielded the 7 T cell receptor beta chains listed below, sequenced in a study of cytomegalovirus exposure and HLA in healthy donors. The PCR ran on 60 Vbeta and 13 Jbeta primers. Profiling relied on immunoSEQ multiplex PCR, and the TCRdb table lists in-frame clones only, not all of them. The table shows about 130,000 clones, with almost 80% occurring only once. The material sequenced was PBMCs. The receptors derive from a female donor in good health and CMV-seronegative.

The genes are TRBV14 and TRBJ1-3; D unresolved. The germline gives CDR1 SGHDN, CDR2 FVKESK. This CDR3 has 16 amino acids. With 0 bases removed from V and 0 bases from J, the gap between germline ends came to 9 bases. CDR3 DNA: TGTGCCAGCAGCCAAGATCAAGCGGGCTCTGGAAACACCATATATTTT. As protein: CASSQDQAGSGNTIYF.

The CDR3 nucleotides read TGTGCCAGCAGAGTGGAGGGGGCGGGATATGGCTACACCTTC. Its protein is CASRVEGAGYGYTF. J is TRBJ1-2 and V is TRBV28; TRBD1 matches at 7 bases. Germline V gives CDR1 MDHEN, CDR2 SYDVKM. The V and J ends lost 6 bases and 5 bases, in that order; junction bases with no gene match: 9. The CDR3 totals 14 residues.

The V and J genes are TRBV13 and TRBJ2-7; possible D gene TRBD1, 5 bases. The CDR3 totals 15 residues. The V end was cut by 1 base, the J end by 7 bases, with 17 bases between. The V gene's germline CDR1 is PRHDT and CDR2 FYEKMQ (reference sequence). The CDR3 here is CASSLVSQGLGEQYF. CDR3 DNA sequence: TGTGCCAGCAGCTTAGTGTCTCAGGGTCTGGGGGAGCAGTACTTC.

The chain links TRBV7-2 to TRBJ1-2; 7 positions agree with TRBD1. The CDR3 runs 13 residues. Germline assignment: CDR1 SGHTA and CDR2 FQGNSA. V gave up 5 bases and J gave up 4 bases; unmatched junction bases: 4. The CDR3 spells CASSETGSYGYTF. DNA of the CDR3: TGTGCCAGCAGCGAGACAGGGAGCTATGGCTACACCTTC.

The rearrangement uses TRBV2 and TRBJ1-5, with TRBD1 identical over 8 bases. The V segment lost 4 bases and the J segment 7 bases; nucleotides outside the gene matches: 6. The CDR3 loop spans 14 amino acids. Germline V lookup: CDR1 SNHLY, CDR2 FYNNEI. The DNA for the CDR3 is TGTGCCAGCAGTGGACAGGGGATCGGCCAGCCCCAGCATTTT. Its translation: CASSGQGIGQPQHF.

The CDR3 loop reads CATSRDPWTIPGDEQFF. The CDR3, as DNA: TGTGCCACCAGCAGAGATCCATGGACTATCCCAGGCGATGAGCAGTTCTTC. This rearrangement joins TRBV15 to TRBJ2-1; TRBD2 might be the D (6 bases). The V gene lost 0 bases and the J gene lost 8 bases, with 20 bases spanning the gap. Germline V gene lookup returns CDR1 LNHNV and CDR2 YYDKDF (reference sequence). CDR3 size: 17 residues.

This sequence joins TRBV19 and TRBJ2-1; the D gene is possibly TRBD2 (6 bases). Germline lookup yields CDR1 LNHDA and CDR2 SQIVND (reference sequence). The CDR3 totals 13 residues. V lost 2 bases and J 8 bases, leaving 10 bases between the germline ends. For the CDR3, the DNA is TGTGCCAGTAGTATAAATTCGGGAGATGAGCAGTTCTTC. Its protein product is CASSINSGDEQFF.